The TCR beta chain under discussion was sequenced for a study of T cells in Graves' hyperthyroidism and ophthalmopathy (dated by TCRdb to the late 2010s). Background for the entire study: Peripheral blood samples were taken at the time of initial diagnosis, prior to any treatment. A discovery cohort of about 95 patients, roughly 45 with Graves' ophthalmopathy and 57 with stable Graves' hyperthyroidism, was used to find distinguishing TCR V-J signatures. An independent validation cohort of 18 to 20 hyperthyroidism patients and approximately 15 patients who later progressed to ophthalmopathy tested prospective prediction of ophthalmopathy. The approximately 90 discovery patients were randomly split 7:3 into training and test sets. In six Graves' hyperthyroidism patients, the study also compared T-cell repertoires from thyroid tissue with T-cell repertoires from blood. After blood sampling, hyperthyroidism patients were treated with methimazole at a starting dose of 30 mg daily, and ophthalmopathy patients were treated with high-dose intravenous methylprednisolone. The paper describes TCR Vbeta CDR3 sequencing of fewer than 150 peripheral blood samples, made up of roughly 45 ophthalmopathy patients, roughly 75 hyperthyroidism patients and roughly 17 progressor patients.

The germline V gene specifies MNHNS as CDR1 and SASEGT as CDR2. V is pared back by 2 bases and J by 2 bases, with 16 bases lying between the germline termini. The CDR3 spans 17 residues, from the cysteine through the phenylalanine. This entry keeps only the CDR3 DNA: 51 bases, framed from base 1. Study-wide conclusions, independent of this receptor: No statistical method was used to set the sample size in advance, and investigators knew the group allocation. A model built on a 13 V-J signature distinguished ophthalmopathy from stable hyperthyroidism, reaching 87.88% sensitivity and 81.08% specificity in cross-validation and 80%/75% in testing. In validation, the model predicted progression to ophthalmopathy a median of roughly 6.2 months before onset, with about 64% sensitivity and 72.22% specificity. Most expanded thyroid clonotypes (frequency above 0.001) were also detected in blood, suggesting blood repertoires may reflect thyroid immune responses.

The TCR beta CDR3 regions were amplified from RNA transcripts. The first round of RT-PCR for the TCR CDR3 was performed with the HTBI primer set and the Qiagen OneStep RT-PCR kit. A second multiplex PCR round built the libraries, followed by size selection and purification. Libraries were sequenced paired-end with 100 bp reads on an Illumina HiSeq2000. The original pipeline was this. SOAPnuke was used to process the raw data, with reads discarded if the reads contained adapters or uncalled bases, had a mean Phred below 15, or lacked an exact constant-primer or identifier match. COPE v1.2.5 was used to merge the high-quality paired reads, and each unique nucleotide sequence was defined as a clonotype. MiTCR v1.1 was used to align clonotypes to the IMGT TRBV, TRBD and TRBJ reference segments. The analysis included only V-J combinations with a frequency above 0.0001, which together covered 99.2% of the repertoires. The TCS score was defined as F50 (clonal expansion) divided by E x V (chaos), with BLOSUM62-based TCRdist calculated between CDR3 peptides within each V-J. Welch's t-statistics and random forest reduced 450 to 600 V-J features to 10 to 15, which were used in a naive Bayes classifier (R e1071). TCRdb reran the public reads through fastp at Q25 and MiXCR, keeping productive beta chains. Every CDR3 protein is listed once, alongside the most common genes and DNA of its rows. TCRdb, not the original authors, processed these V and J calls. The sample table contains around 370,000 distinct CDR3 sequences; only one count was recorded for 18% of them. 40% of the sample is held by the ten biggest clonotypes.

This clonotype was seen repeatedly, ten times or more. No cognate antigen has been identified for it. No clone much larger than this one lies a single base away; base qualities are absent. In the ophthalmopathy patients, disease was moderately to severely active, with a Clinical Activity Score of 3 or more, a NOSPECS grade of 4 or more, and a duration of less than 3 months. Patients with uncontrolled infections, other autoimmune diseases, pregnancy or lactation were excluded. Clinical symptoms, serum thyroxine and TRAb, thyroid ultrasound, and orbital computed tomography formed the basis for the diagnoses. Ficoll-Paque density gradient centrifugation was used to isolate PBMCs from around 10 ml of fresh peripheral blood. Total RNA was extracted with Trizol reagent, and quality was checked on an Agilent 2100 Bioanalyzer.

Sequencing input: blood. The origin of this receptor is a young man with Graves' ophthalmopathy. This chain joins TRBV6-1 to TRBJ1-5; TRBD1 is a weak D gene call, 5 bases matching. The CDR3: CASSERQFFLGNQPQHF. The nucleotide sequence reads as follows: TGTGCCAGCAGTGAAAGACAGTTCTTCTTGGGCAATCAGCCCCAGCATTTT.